This T cell receptor (beta chain) was obtained from a study of early T cells in non-severe SARS-CoV-2 infection. This clonotype was counted ten times or more. TCRdb passed the 5' RACE reads through MiXCR, listing each CDR3 protein once. The data hold around 67,000 distinct CDR3 sequences, with 10% to 15% observed a single time. The TCR comes from an adult who was a healthcare worker with PCR-confirmed SARS-CoV-2 infection or an uninfected control (not recorded which). Sequencing was performed on whole blood.

The CDR3 is CASRKTGTQGYEQYF. CDR3 nucleotides: TGTGCCAGTAGGAAAACCGGGACACAAGGCTACGAGCAGTACTTC. This rearrangement joins TRBV19 to TRBJ2-7; a possible D gene is TRBD1 (6 bases). V was pared by 6 bases and J by 3 bases, with 18 bases between. Germline CDR1 reads LNHDA; CDR2 reads SQIVND (reference sequence). The CDR3 extends over 15 amino acids.